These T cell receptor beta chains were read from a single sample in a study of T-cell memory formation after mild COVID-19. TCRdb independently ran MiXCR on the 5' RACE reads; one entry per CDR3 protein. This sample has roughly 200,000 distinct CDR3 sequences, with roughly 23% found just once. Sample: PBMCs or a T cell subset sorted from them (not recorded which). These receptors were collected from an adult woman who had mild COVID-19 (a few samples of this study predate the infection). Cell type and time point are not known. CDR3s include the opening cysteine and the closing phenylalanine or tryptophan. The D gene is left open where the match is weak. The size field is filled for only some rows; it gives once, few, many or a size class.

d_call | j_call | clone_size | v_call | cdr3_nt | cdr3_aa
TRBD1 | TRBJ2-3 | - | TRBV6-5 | TGTGCCAGCAGTTATTCCTTACAGGGGGCGCATACAGATACGCAGTATTTT | CASSYSLQGAHTDTQYF
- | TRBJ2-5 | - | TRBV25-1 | TGTGCCAGCAGTGAATGGGGGCGCGGGGAAGAGACCCAGTACTTC | CASSEWGRGEETQYF
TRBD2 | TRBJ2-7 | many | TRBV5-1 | TGCGCCAGCAGCCTCGGGACTAGCGGCTACGAGCAGTACTTC | CASSLGTSGYEQYF
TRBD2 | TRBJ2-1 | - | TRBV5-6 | TGTGCCAGCAGCCCCTGGACTAGCGGGAGGGTGCACAATGAGCAGTTCTTC | CASSPWTSGRVHNEQFF
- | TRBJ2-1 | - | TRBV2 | TGTGCCAGCAGTGATAATGAGCAGTTCTTC | CASSDNEQFF
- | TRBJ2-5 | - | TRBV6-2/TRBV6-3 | TGTGCCAGCAGTTACATTCGTAGTGAGGAGACCCAGTACTTC | CASSYIRSEETQYF
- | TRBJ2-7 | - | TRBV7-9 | TGTGCCAGCAGCTTGAGTCCGCCGGGCCAGTACTTC | CASSLSPPGQYF
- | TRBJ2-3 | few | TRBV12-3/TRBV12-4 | TGTGCCAGCACCCTGAGGAGCTTCGGCACAGATACGCAGTATTTT | CASTLRSFGTDTQYF
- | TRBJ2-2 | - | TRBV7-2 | TGTGCCAGCAGCCCCGCCCTCCAGACAGCGAACACCGGGGAGCTGTTTTTT | CASSPALQTANTGELFF
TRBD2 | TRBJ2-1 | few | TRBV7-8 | TGTGCCAGCAGCCTGGGACTAGCGACCGCTTTC | CASSLGLATAF
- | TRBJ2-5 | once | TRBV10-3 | TGTGCCATCGGACGAAGGAGGAAAGAGACCCAGTACTTC | CAIGRRRKETQYF
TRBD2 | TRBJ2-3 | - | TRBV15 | TGTGCCACCAGCATAAGCCGGACTAGTGGGAGAGATACGCAGTATTTT | CATSISRTSGRDTQYF
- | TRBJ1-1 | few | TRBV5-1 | TGCGCCAGCAGCTTGGACGGGCAGCTTAACACTGAAGCTTTCTTT | CASSLDGQLNTEAFF
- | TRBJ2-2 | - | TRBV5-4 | TGTGCCAGCAGGTTGATAGGTGGCACCGGGGAGCTGTTTTTT | CASRLIGGTGELFF
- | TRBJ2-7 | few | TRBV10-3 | TGTGCCATCAGTGCGGGACAAACCTACGAGCAGTACTTC | CAISAGQTYEQYF
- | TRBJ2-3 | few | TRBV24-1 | TGTGCCACCAGTGAAGGGGTTGGCACAGATACGCAGTATTTT | CATSEGVGTDTQYF
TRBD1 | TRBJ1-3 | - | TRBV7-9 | TGTGCCAGTTTAATGACAGGGGTTGGAAACACCATATATTTT | CASLMTGVGNTIYF
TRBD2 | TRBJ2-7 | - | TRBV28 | TGTGCCAGCAGCAGGGCGGGACTAGCGGGGTACGAGCAGTACTTC | CASSRAGLAGYEQYF
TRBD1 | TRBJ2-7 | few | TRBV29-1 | TGCAGCGTTGAACTGGCGGACAGGGTCCACCTCCTATCCTACGAGCAGTACTTC | CSVELADRVHLLSYEQYF
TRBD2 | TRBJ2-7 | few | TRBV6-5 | TGTGCCAGTTGGGGACTAATCGGGGCAACCTACGAGCAGTACTTC | CASWGLIGATYEQYF
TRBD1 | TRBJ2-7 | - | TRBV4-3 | TGCGCCAGCAGCCAAGAGGGACAGGACAGCTCCTACGAGCAGTACTTC | CASSQEGQDSSYEQYF
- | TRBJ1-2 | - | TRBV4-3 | TGCGCCAGCAGCCAAGATCAAGGGAGACAGGGCTACACCTTC | CASSQDQGRQGYTF
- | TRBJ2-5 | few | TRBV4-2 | TGTGCCAGCAGCCAGGAGGGGGGAGAGTACCAAGAGACCCAGTACTTC | CASSQEGGEYQETQYF
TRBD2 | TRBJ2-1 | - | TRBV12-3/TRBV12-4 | TGTGCCAGCAGTTTCTCCGGGACTAGGGAATACAATGAGCAGTTCTTC | CASSFSGTREYNEQFF
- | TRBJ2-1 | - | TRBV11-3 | TGTGCCAGCAGCTTCCAGGCAGAAGGCAATGAGCAGTTCTTC | CASSFQAEGNEQFF
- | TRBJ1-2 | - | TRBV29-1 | TGCAGCGTTGAAGATCGTGGGTTCTATGGCTACACCTTC | CSVEDRGFYGYTF